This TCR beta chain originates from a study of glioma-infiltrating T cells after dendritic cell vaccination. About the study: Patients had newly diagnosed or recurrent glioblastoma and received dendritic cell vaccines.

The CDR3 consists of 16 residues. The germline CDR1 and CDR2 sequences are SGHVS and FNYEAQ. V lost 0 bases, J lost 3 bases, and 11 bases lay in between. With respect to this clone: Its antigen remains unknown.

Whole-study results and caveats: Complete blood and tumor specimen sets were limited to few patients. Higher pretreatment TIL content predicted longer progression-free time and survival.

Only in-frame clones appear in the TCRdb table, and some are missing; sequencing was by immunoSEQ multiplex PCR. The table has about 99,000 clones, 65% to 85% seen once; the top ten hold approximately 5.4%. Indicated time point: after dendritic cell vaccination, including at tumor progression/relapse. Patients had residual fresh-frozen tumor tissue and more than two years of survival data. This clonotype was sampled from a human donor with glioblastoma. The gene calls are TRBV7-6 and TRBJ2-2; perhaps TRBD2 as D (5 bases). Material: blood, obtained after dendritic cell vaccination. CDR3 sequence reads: CASSLAGILYTGELFF. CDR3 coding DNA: TGTGCCAGCAGCTTAGCCGGGATCTTATACACCGGGGAGCTGTTTTTT.